This T cell receptor beta chain was observed in a study of blood T cell repertoires in COVID-19. Study as a whole: Researchers got acute and convalescent COVID-19 samples from the United States, Italy and Spain. From T cells, B-cell-depleted T cells, or PBMCs came the material, which was cDNA or gDNA.

The data were produced by immunoSEQ multiplex PCR, yet TCRdb's version contains in-frame clones alone and is incomplete. Of 200,000 to 300,000 clones detected, roughly 86% appear once; the ten largest clones hold about 0.7%. This CDR3 spans 15 amino acids. Germline V gene lookup returns CDR1 LNHDA and CDR2 SQIVND (reference sequence). V gave up 4 bases and J gave up 6 bases; unmatched junction bases: 5. This chain uses TRBV19 with TRBJ1-5; 11 bases line up with TRBD1. This receptor was identified in a human donor in a cohort sampled during active COVID-19. Sample: peripheral blood. The CDR3 protein is CASSTRTGGVQPQHF. The CDR3, as DNA: TGTGCCAGTAGTACCCGGACAGGGGGCGTTCAGCCCCAGCATTTT.